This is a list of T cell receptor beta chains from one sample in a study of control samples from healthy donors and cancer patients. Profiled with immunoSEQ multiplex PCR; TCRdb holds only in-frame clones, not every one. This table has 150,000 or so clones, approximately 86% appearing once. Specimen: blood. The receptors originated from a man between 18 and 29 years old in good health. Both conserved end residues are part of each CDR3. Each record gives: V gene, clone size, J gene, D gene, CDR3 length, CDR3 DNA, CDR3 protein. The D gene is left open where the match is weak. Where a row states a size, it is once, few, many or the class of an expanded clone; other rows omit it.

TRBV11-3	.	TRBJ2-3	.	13	TGTGCCAGCAGCTTAGCACAGGGCGATACGCAGTATTTT	CASSLAQGDTQYF
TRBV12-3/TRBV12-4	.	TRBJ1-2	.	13	TGTGCCAGCAGTTTAATGGGCGGCGGCTTCTACACCTTC	CASSLMGGGFYTF
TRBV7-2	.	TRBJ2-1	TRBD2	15	TGTGCCAGCAGCTTAGGGACTAGTCTCCGGAATGAGCAGTTCTTC	CASSLGTSLRNEQFF
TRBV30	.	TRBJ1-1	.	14	TGTGCCTGGAGTGTGTGGGGGATGGGCACTGAAGCTTTCTTT	CAWSVWGMGTEAFF
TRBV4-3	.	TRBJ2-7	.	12	TGCGCCAGCAGCCAGAATCCCTACGAGCAGTACTTC	CASSQNPYEQYF
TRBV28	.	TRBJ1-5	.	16	TGTGCCAGCAGTTTTCCGGGGGGTTCGGGCAATCAGCCCCAGCATTTT	CASSFPGGSGNQPQHF
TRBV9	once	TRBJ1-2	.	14	TGTGCCAGCAGCGTAGGGGGGGGCAGCTATGGCTACACCTTC	CASSVGGGSYGYTF
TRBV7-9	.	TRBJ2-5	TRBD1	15	TGTGCCAGCAGCTGGACAGGGCTCGACCAAGAGACCCAGTACTTC	CASSWTGLDQETQYF
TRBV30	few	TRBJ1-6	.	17	TGTGCCTGGAGTGTACCCGGGCCGGGGTCCTATAATTCACCCCTCCACTTT	CAWSVPGPGSYNSPLHF
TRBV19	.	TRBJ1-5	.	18	TGTGCCAGTAGTATAGATCCCTTGAGGGGGGATAGCAATCAGCCCCAGCATTTT	CASSIDPLRGDSNQPQHF
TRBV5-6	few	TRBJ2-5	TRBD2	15	TGTGCCACCAACGAACTAGCGGGGGGACAAGAGACCCAGTACTTC	CATNELAGGQETQYF
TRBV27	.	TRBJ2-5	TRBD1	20	TGTGCCAGCAGTTCCCTCCCGGGTTTCGGGGGACAGGGATCTCAAGAGACCCAGTACTTC	CASSSLPGFGGQGSQETQYF
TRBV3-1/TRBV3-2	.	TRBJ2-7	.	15	TGTGCCAGCAGCTGGGGGGACCGGCGGGCCTACGAGCAGTACTTC	CASSWGDRRAYEQYF
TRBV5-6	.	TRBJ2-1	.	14	TGTGCCAGCAGCTTGGGTTTAGGGAGCTGGGAGCAGTTCTTC	CASSLGLGSWEQFF
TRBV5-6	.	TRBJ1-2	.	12	TGTGCCAGCAGCTTGGGCAAGCTTGGCTACACCTTC	CASSLGKLGYTF
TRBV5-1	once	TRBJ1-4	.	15	TGCGCCAGCAGCTTGCGTGATGCAAGGGGCGAAAAACTGTTTTTT	CASSLRDARGEKLFF
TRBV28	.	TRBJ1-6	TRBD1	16	TGTGCCAGCAGTTTATGGGGAGGACAGGGGGCTTCACCCCTCCACTTT	CASSLWGGQGASPLHF
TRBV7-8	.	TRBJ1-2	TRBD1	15	TGTGCCAGCAGCTCGCGGACAGGGGGAAACTATGGCTACACCTTC	CASSSRTGGNYGYTF
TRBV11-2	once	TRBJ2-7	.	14	TGTGCCAGCAGCTTAGGCCGTGGTCCTTACGAGCAGTACTTC	CASSLGRGPYEQYF
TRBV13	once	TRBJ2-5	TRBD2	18	TGTGCCAGCAGCCCGAACCCGGGTAGCGGGGCGCAGCAAGAGACCCAGTACTTC	CASSPNPGSGAQQETQYF
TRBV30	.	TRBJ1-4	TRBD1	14	TGTGCCTACTACCCACAGGGGACGGGTGAAAAACTGTTTTTT	CAYYPQGTGEKLFF
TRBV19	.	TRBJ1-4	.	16	TGTGCCACCGATACCCGGGACGGGACCGGGGGACAAAAACTGTTTTTT	CATDTRDGTGGQKLFF
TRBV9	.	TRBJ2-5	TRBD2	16	TGTGCCAGCAGCGGGGGACCGGGGGGGCATTCGGAGACCCAGTACTTC	CASSGGPGGHSETQYF
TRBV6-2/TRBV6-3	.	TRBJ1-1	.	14	TGTGCCAGCAGTTACCGTGACGGAAACCTTGAGGCTTTCTTT	CASSYRDGNLEAFF